The next 27 T cell receptor beta chains were all read from a single sample in a study of siplizumab effects on memory and regulatory T cells. Method: immunoSEQ multiplex PCR; TCRdb's copy keeps in-frame clones and lacks some. Of roughly 60,000 clones listed, approximately 95% are singletons. The sample consisted of CD8+ T cells sorted from blood. The receptors come from a human donor in good health.

This chain connects TRBV13 to TRBJ2-1; D is unresolved. CDR3 length: 17 residues. The germline gives CDR1 PRHDT, CDR2 FYEKMQ (reference sequence). The ends were cut back, 0 bases at V and 0 bases at J, with 12 bases in the middle. CDR3 residues: CASSLGAALSSYNEQFF. The CDR3 DNA is TGTGCCAGCAGCTTAGGGGCTGCGTTGAGCTCCTACAATGAGCAGTTCTTC. The whole variable domain, remainder taken from reference TRBV13 and TRBJ2-1, is AAGVIQSPRHLIKEKRETATLKCYPIPRHDTVYWYQQGPGQDPQFLISFYEKMQSDKGSIPDRFSAQQFSDYHSELNMSSLELGDSALYFCASSLGAALSSYNEQFFGPGTRLTVL.

The chain employs TRBV30 and TRBJ1-1; possible D gene TRBD1, 6 bases. CDR3 length: 14 amino acids. Germline CDR1 is GTSNPN and CDR2 is SVGIG (reference sequence). Trimming shortened V by 4 bases and J by 0 bases, and 12 bases separated the two germline ends. The CDR3: CAWIKGGMNTEAFF. The CDR3, as DNA: TGTGCCTGGATTAAGGGGGGAATGAACACTGAAGCTTTCTTT.

The genes are TRBV25-1 and TRBJ2-1, with 8 bases fitting TRBD2. The junction had 9 bases not matched to a gene; V was cut back by 4 bases and J by 7 bases. This CDR3 contains 15 residues. CDR1 and CDR2 (germline): MGHDK, SYGVNS. The CDR3 nucleotides are TGTGCCAGCAGTGTTGGACTAGCCCCCCATAATGAGCAGTTCTTC. This sequence encodes CASSVGLAPHNEQFF.

V is TRBV5-6 and J is TRBJ2-7; TRBD2 might be the D (5 bases). The V and J ends lost 5 bases and 2 bases respectively, with 20 bases between them. The CDR3 loop spans 16 amino acids. Germline CDR1 is SGHDT and CDR2 is YYEEEE. CDR3 sequence reads: CASSSPRTAKPYEQYF. The CDR3 nucleotides are TGTGCCAGCAGTTCGCCTCGGACTGCAAAGCCCTACGAGCAGTACTTC.

In this sample, this clone is medium-sized. The CDR3 coding sequence is TGTGCCAGCAGTCGGAGTGGGGGGGGCGTGAATGAGCAGTTCTTC. This gives the protein CASSRSGGGVNEQFF. V is TRBV6-5 and J is TRBJ2-1, with D possibly TRBD2 on 7 matching bases. The CDR3 extends over 15 amino acids. Per the germline V gene, CDR1 is MNHEY and CDR2 is SVGAGI. The V gene lost 5 bases and the J gene lost 7 bases, with 18 bases spanning the gap.

The CDR3 protein is CASKAREVYEQYF. In DNA form, the CDR3 reads TGTGCCAGCAAAGCCAGGGAAGTCTACGAGCAGTACTTC. The rearrangement joins TRBV28 to TRBJ2-7; D perhaps matches TRBD1 (5 bases). V lost 7 bases and J 3 bases, leaving 13 bases between the germline ends. Germline V gene sequence: CDR1 MDHEN, CDR2 SYDVKM. This CDR3 has 13 residues. The entire variable domain, with the rest obtained from reference TRBV28 and TRBJ2-7, is as follows: DVKVTQSSRYLVKRTGEKVFLECVQDMDHENMFWYRQDPGLGLRLIYFSYDVKMKEKGDIPEGYSVSREKKERFSLILESASTNQTSMYLCASKAREVYEQYFGPGTRLTVT.

V is TRBV2 and J is TRBJ2-2; 7 bases are a match to TRBD2. Germline trimming cut 6 bases from V and 7 bases from J; bases unmatched to any gene: 5. The CDR3 length is 13 residues. Germline V gene lookup returns CDR1 SNHLY and CDR2 FYNNEI. CDR3 residues: CASRSRGVGELFF. DNA for the CDR3: TGTGCCAGCAGATCTCGGGGGGTCGGGGAGCTGTTTTTT.

V and J are TRBV7-6 and TRBJ2-7; D possibly corresponds to TRBD2 (5 bases). This CDR3 contains 14 residues. The V end was cut by 4 bases, the J end by 5 bases, with 15 bases between. Germline CDR1 and CDR2: SGHVS and FNYEAQ. The CDR3 loop is CASSSFPGVDEQYF. The CDR3 DNA reads TGTGCCAGCAGCTCTTTCCCCGGGGTCGACGAGCAGTACTTC. The entire variable domain, with the rest obtained from reference TRBV7-6 and TRBJ2-7, is as follows: GAGVSQSPRYKVTKRGQDVALRCDPISGHVSLYWYRQALGQGPEFLTYFNYEAQQDKSGLPNDRFSAERPEGSISTLTIQRTEQRDSAMYRCASSSFPGVDEQYFGPGTRLTVT.

V usage is TRBV6-5 and J usage is TRBJ2-7, with 11 bases aligning to TRBD1. Germline CDR1 and CDR2: MNHEY and SVGAGI. Trimming removed 0 bases from V and 3 bases from J; junction bases left unmatched: 1. The CDR3 runs to 15 residues. CDR3 protein: CASSYSGTGGYEQYF. CDR3 in DNA: TGTGCCAGCAGTTACTCCGGGACAGGGGGCTACGAGCAGTACTTC.

This clone was recorded only once. The V gene is TRBV7-9, the J gene TRBJ2-1, with D possibly TRBD1 on 6 matching bases. Trimming shortened V by 5 bases and J by 9 bases, and 17 bases separated the two germline ends. Germline V lookup: CDR1 SEHNR, CDR2 FQNEAQ (reference sequence). The CDR3 totals 14 residues. The CDR3 is CASSTNPPGVEQFF. CDR3 nucleotide sequence: TGTGCCAGCAGCACTAACCCACCAGGGGTTGAGCAGTTCTTC.

The chain is built from TRBV19 and TRBJ2-2; the match to TRBD2 covers 7 bases. Per the germline V gene, CDR1 is LNHDA and CDR2 is SQIVND (reference sequence). This CDR3 region has 15 residues. The V gene end was trimmed by 3 bases and the J gene end by 3 bases; junction bases not matched to a gene: 4. For the CDR3, the DNA is TGTGCCAGTAGTATCGGGAGGATCGACACCGGGGAGCTGTTTTTT. Protein: CASSIGRIDTGELFF.

V gene TRBV2 combines with J gene TRBJ2-7; tentatively, D is TRBD2 (5 bases). This CDR3 contains 15 residues. V lost 6 bases to trimming and J lost 1 base, with 16 bases between them. Germline CDR1 SNHLY, CDR2 FYNNEI. The CDR3 bases are TGTGCCAGCAGCGGATCCGGACTGGGATCCTACGAGCAGTACTTC. Translated: CASSGSGLGSYEQYF.

The rearrangement links TRBV29-1 to TRBJ2-3; D may correspond to TRBD1 or TRBD2 (6 bases each). Per the germline V gene, CDR1 is SQVTM and CDR2 is ANQGSEA. V was shortened by 2 bases and J by 2 bases, with 20 bases between the two germline ends. There are 17 residues in the CDR3. The CDR3, as DNA: TGCAGCGTTGAACCCCGCAGGGGACTTTTGGACACAGATACGCAGTATTTT. It encodes CSVEPRRGLLDTDTQYF.

This clone is a singleton in its sample. The chain has TRBV27 and TRBJ1-3; TRBD1 might be the D (6 bases). Trimming cost V 6 bases and J 2 bases, with 11 bases left between them. Germline V gene lookup returns CDR1 MNHEY and CDR2 SMNVEV (reference sequence). This CDR3 is built from 14 residues. CDR3 amino acids: CASSLTGPGNTIYF. The CDR3 DNA reads as TGTGCCAGCAGCCTGACAGGCCCTGGAAACACCATATATTTT.

This chain joins TRBV27 and TRBJ2-3, with D unclear. The CDR3 runs to 14 residues. Trimming took 3 bases from V and 0 from J, leaving 7 bases between them. Germline V gene lookup returns CDR1 MNHEY and CDR2 SMNVEV (reference sequence). The CDR3 here is CASSFLESTDTQYF. The CDR3 bases are TGTGCCAGCAGTTTTCTAGAAAGCACAGATACGCAGTATTTT.

The gene calls are TRBV11-3 and TRBJ2-7; D is unresolved. Germline-derived CDR1 and CDR2 are SGHNT and YENEEA. With 4 bases removed from V and 2 bases from J, the gap between germline ends came to 9 bases. The CDR3 is 13 residues long. The CDR3 region is CASSSPRAYEQYF. In nucleotides, the CDR3 is TGTGCCAGCAGCTCCCCTCGGGCCTACGAGCAGTACTTC.

The rearrangement uses TRBV7-9 and TRBJ2-3, with 12 bases matching TRBD2. J lost 6 bases, V lost 6 bases, and 7 bases had no gene match. Germline assignment: CDR1 SEHNR and CDR2 FQNEAQ (reference sequence). The CDR3 contains 15 residues. CDR3 DNA sequence: TGTGCCAGCAGATCCCTGCTAGCGGGAGGGGATACGCAGTATTTT. Translation: CASRSLLAGGDTQYF.

V gene TRBV5-6 combines with J gene TRBJ2-1; 7 nucleotides line up with TRBD1. The CDR3 is made up of 14 amino acids. CDR1 is SGHDT and CDR2 is YYEEEE in the germline V gene. Unmatched junction bases numbered 9, after V lost 4 bases and J lost 8 bases. Here the CDR3 DNA reads TGTGCCAGCAGCAGGGACAGAAACATTTATGAGCAGTTCTTC. Translated, it gives CASSRDRNIYEQFF.

The rearrangement links TRBV7-9 to TRBJ2-7, with D uncertain. Trimming cost V 5 bases and J 3 bases, with 20 bases left between them. The CDR3 is 16 residues long. CDR1 SEHNR and CDR2 FQNEAQ come from the germline V gene (reference sequence). The CDR3 sequence: CASSPTPGRLYYEQYF. In nucleotides, the CDR3 is TGTGCCAGCAGCCCCACCCCTGGACGGCTCTACTACGAGCAGTACTTC.

This sequence joins TRBV9 and TRBJ2-6; D may be TRBD1 or TRBD2 (5 bases each). The CDR3 has 22 residues. Trimming shortened V by 0 bases and J by 0 bases, and 25 bases separated the two germline ends. Germline-derived CDR1 and CDR2 are SGDLS and YYNGEE. CDR3 sequence: CASSVGSWAGSDSNSGANVLTF. Here the CDR3 DNA reads TGTGCCAGCAGCGTAGGCAGCTGGGCAGGGAGTGACTCCAACTCTGGGGCCAACGTCCTGACTTTC.

The CDR3, as DNA: TGTGCCAGCAACCCTTTTAGGGGCGACAATCAGCCCCAGCATTTT. Residues: CASNPFRGDNQPQHF. The chain is built from TRBV6-6 and TRBJ1-5; D possibly corresponds to TRBD1 (5 bases). The CDR3 loop spans 15 amino acids. The V gene's germline CDR1 is MNHNY and CDR2 SVGAGI (reference sequence). V was clipped by 7 bases and J by 3 bases, with 16 bases between them.

This clone was observed a single time. The gene calls are TRBV9 and TRBJ2-1, with TRBD2 matching 14 bases. V dropped 3 bases and J dropped 8; count of bases not matched to a gene: 7. The length of the CDR3 is 16 residues. CDR1 and CDR2 (germline): SGDLS, YYNGEE. CDR3 region: CASSAQTSGRVDEQFF. In DNA, the CDR3 is TGTGCCAGCAGCGCCCAGACTAGCGGGAGGGTCGATGAGCAGTTCTTC. The full variable domain, completed using reference TRBV9 and TRBJ2-1, is DSGVTQTPKHLITATGQRVTLRCSPRSGDLSVYWYQQSLDQGLQFLIQYYNGEERAKGNILERFSAQQFPDLHSELNLSSLELGDSALYFCASSAQTSGRVDEQFFGPGTRLTVL.

The chain employs TRBV4-1 and TRBJ2-2; D gene ambiguous. V shed 6 bases and J shed 5 bases, with 4 bases lying between them. CDR3 size: 11 residues. Germline loops: CDR1 MGHRA, CDR2 YSYEKL. CDR3 DNA sequence: TGCGCCAGCAGATGGACCGGGGAGCTGTTTTTT. Translation gives CASRWTGELFF.

V gene TRBV5-1 combines with J gene TRBJ2-1, with a possible D match to TRBD2 (6 bases). CDR1 is SGHRS, CDR2 YFSETQ, per germline. V was trimmed by 2 bases and J by 6 bases, leaving 9 bases between them. This CDR3 comprises 13 residues. CDR3 region: CASSFGGSNEQFF. As DNA, the CDR3 is TGCGCCAGCAGCTTCGGAGGGTCCAATGAGCAGTTCTTC.

The chain has TRBV5-4 and TRBJ1-4, with TRBD1 matching over 9 bases. The trim removed 0 bases at V and 8 bases at J, leaving 5 bases unmatched. Per the germline V gene, CDR1 is SGHNT and CDR2 is YYREEE (reference sequence). The CDR3 length is 15 residues. In DNA, the CDR3 is TGTGCCAGCAGCTTGGCCGGGACAGGGCGGGAAAAACTGTTTTTT. Protein sequence: CASSLAGTGREKLFF.

This chain joins TRBV19 and TRBJ1-5; 7 nucleotides agree with TRBD1. V was pared by 9 bases and J by 5 bases, with 10 bases of the junction left unmatched. The CDR3 is made up of 14 amino acids. Germline V lookup: CDR1 LNHDA, CDR2 SQIVND (reference sequence). CDR3 residues: CASETGTADQPQHF. Here the CDR3 DNA reads TGTGCCAGCGAAACCGGGACAGCTGATCAGCCCCAGCATTTT.

CDR3 nucleotides: TGTGCCAGCAGCTTAGTTACAGGGGGGAAGACTGAAGCTTTCTTT. It is translated as CASSLVTGGKTEAFF. The rearrangement links TRBV7-8 to TRBJ1-1; TRBD1 matches 8 bases. Germline CDR1 is SGHVS and CDR2 is FQNEAQ. The trim removed 1 base at V and 5 bases at J, leaving 6 bases unmatched. This CDR3 spans 15 amino acids.